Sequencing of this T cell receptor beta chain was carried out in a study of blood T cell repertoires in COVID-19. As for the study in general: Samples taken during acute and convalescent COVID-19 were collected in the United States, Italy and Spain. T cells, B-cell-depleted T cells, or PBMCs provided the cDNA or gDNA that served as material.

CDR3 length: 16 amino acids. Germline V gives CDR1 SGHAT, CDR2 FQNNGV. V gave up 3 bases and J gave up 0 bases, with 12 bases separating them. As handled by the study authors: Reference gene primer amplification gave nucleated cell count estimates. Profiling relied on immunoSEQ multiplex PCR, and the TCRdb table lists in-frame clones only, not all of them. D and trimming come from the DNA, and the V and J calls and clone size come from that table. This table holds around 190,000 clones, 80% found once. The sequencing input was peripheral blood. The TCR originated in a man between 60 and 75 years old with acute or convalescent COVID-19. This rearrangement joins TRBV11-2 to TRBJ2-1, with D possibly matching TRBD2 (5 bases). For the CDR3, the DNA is TGTGCCAGCAGCTTGTTGGAAGCGGACTCCTACAATGAGCAGTTCTTC. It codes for CASSLLEADSYNEQFF.